The 24 T cell receptor beta chains below were found in one sample sequenced in a study of blood T cell repertoires in COVID-19. Using immunoSEQ multiplex PCR, the repertoire was profiled, and TCRdb retains in-frame clones only, with some absent. The sample has around 250,000 clones, approximately 91% seen once. Sequencing was done on a sample of PBMCs or T cells enriched from blood (not recorded which). The source of these receptors is a human donor in a cohort exposed to, infected with or recovered from COVID-19 (not recorded which). The donor label of this sample is uncertain.

The chain recombines TRBV24-1 with TRBJ2-3; weak D call: TRBD2 (6 bases). The CDR3 extends over 12 amino acids. The V end was cut by 7 bases, the J end by 7 bases, with 11 bases between. CDR1 and CDR2 from the germline V gene are KGHDR and SFDVKD. The CDR3: CATSGTGNTQYF. The CDR3, as DNA: TGTGCCACCAGCGGGACTGGGAATACGCAGTATTTT.

This clone was recorded once. J is TRBJ1-3 and V is TRBV5-6; possibly TRBD1 for D (6 bases). Trimming pared 2 bases from V and 0 bases from J, leaving 15 bases between. The CDR3 has 17 amino acids. CDR1 and CDR2 (germline): SGHDT, YYEEEE. CDR3 region: CASSLTQGSSSGNTIYF. The DNA of the CDR3 is TGTGCCAGCAGCTTAACACAGGGTTCTAGCTCTGGAAACACCATATATTTT.

This clone was counted between two and nine times. The V gene is TRBV29-1, the J gene TRBJ2-1; maybe TRBD2 (6 bases). With 2 bases removed from V and 4 bases from J, the gap between germline ends came to 9 bases. The CDR3 has 13 amino acids. Germline assignment: CDR1 SQVTM and CDR2 ANQGSEA. The CDR3 protein is CSVERLAYNEQFF. In DNA, the CDR3 is TGCAGCGTTGAAAGGCTAGCGTACAATGAGCAGTTCTTC.

The chain is built from TRBV30 and TRBJ1-1; D is undetermined. This CDR3 is built from 16 residues. The germline V gene encodes CDR1 GTSNPN and CDR2 SVGIG (reference sequence). V was trimmed by 1 base and J by 5 bases, leaving 20 bases between them. CDR3 sequence: CAWSESGWVLGTEAFF. As DNA, the CDR3 is TGTGCCTGGAGTGAGTCGGGGTGGGTCTTAGGTACTGAAGCTTTCTTT.

The chain links TRBV19 to TRBJ2-5; 8 bases line up with TRBD2. Trimming at V came to 6 bases and at J to 2 bases, leaving 5 bases not matched to a gene. The germline CDR1 and CDR2 sequences are LNHDA and SQIVND (reference sequence). CDR3 length: 14 residues. The CDR3: CASSLSGAQETQYF. The CDR3 DNA reads TGTGCCAGTAGCCTTAGCGGGGCTCAAGAGACCCAGTACTTC. Full variable domain (missing parts from reference TRBV19 and TRBJ2-5): DGGITQSPKYLFRKEGQNVTLSCEQNLNHDAMYWYRQDPGQGLRLIYYSQIVNDFQKGDIAEGYSVSREKKESFPLTVTSAQKNPTAFYLCASSLSGAQETQYFGPGTRLLVL.

The chain uses TRBV6-5 and TRBJ2-2; the D is unclear. The V gene's germline CDR1 is MNHEY and CDR2 SVGAGI. V dropped 4 bases and J dropped 6 bases, with 9 bases sitting between them. CDR3 length: 13 residues. The DNA for the CDR3 is TGTGCCAGCAGTTTTATCCGAGCCGGGGAGCTGTTTTTT. Amino acids: CASSFIRAGELFF.

The chain employs TRBV4-3 and TRBJ2-3, with a possible D match to TRBD2 (5 bases). CDR3 size: 14 residues. V was trimmed by 0 bases and J by 6 bases, leaving 10 bases between them. The V gene's germline CDR1 is LGHNA and CDR2 YSLEER. The CDR3 nucleotides read TGCGCCAGCAGCCAAGATGGGGTAGCGGATACGCAGTATTTT. Translated: CASSQDGVADTQYF.

The chain links TRBV11-2 to TRBJ1-4; 10 bases are a match to TRBD1. The CDR3 runs 15 residues. Germline V gives CDR1 SGHAT, CDR2 FQNNGV. J lost 7 bases, V lost 2 bases, and 4 bases had no gene match. The CDR3 is CASSLTGTGAEKLFF. CDR3 sequence (DNA): TGTGCCAGCAGCTTAACGGGGACAGGGGCTGAAAAACTGTTTTTT.

The genes are TRBV4-1 and TRBJ1-5; TRBD1 matches at 11 bases. CDR1 MGHRA and CDR2 YSYEKL come from the germline V gene. CDR3 length equals 16 residues. Germline trimming cut 2 bases from V and 7 bases from J; bases unmatched to any gene: 7. CDR3 region: CASSQMGQGGGQPQHF. The CDR3 bases are TGCGCCAGCAGCCAAATGGGACAGGGGGGCGGGCAGCCCCAGCATTTT.

This chain's CDR3 is CAIKGGLAGAYEQYF. The CDR3 region has the DNA TGTGCCATCAAGGGTGGACTAGCGGGGGCCTACGAGCAGTACTTC. The J gene is TRBJ2-7, the V gene TRBV10-3; 13 bases fit TRBD2. The V segment lost 7 bases and the J segment 2 bases; nucleotides outside the gene matches: 5. The CDR3 has 15 residues. Germline CDR1 and CDR2: ENHRY and SYGVKD.

The rearrangement uses TRBV7-9 and TRBJ1-1, with 9 bases lining up with TRBD1. The CDR3 has 14 residues. Germline assignment: CDR1 SEHNR and CDR2 FQNEAQ (reference sequence). J gave up 4 bases and V 2 bases, and 2 bases lay outside the gene matches. CDR3 nucleotides: TGTGCCAGCAGCTTACGGGGACAGGGCACTGAAGCTTTCTTT. Protein product: CASSLRGQGTEAFF.

The V call is TRBV15, the J call TRBJ2-1; a possible D gene is TRBD2 (6 bases). Germline CDR1 is LNHNV and CDR2 is YYDKDF (reference sequence). There are 17 residues in the CDR3. The V and J ends lost 0 bases and 0 bases respectively, with 12 bases between them. The CDR3 sequence is CATSRDRTISSYNEQFF. In DNA form, the CDR3 reads TGTGCCACCAGCAGAGATAGGACTATTAGCTCCTACAATGAGCAGTTCTTC.

The V and J genes are TRBV27 and TRBJ1-1; no clear D gene. This CDR3 spans 15 amino acids. Germline V gene data show CDR1 as MNHEY and CDR2 as SMNVEV (reference sequence). V was cut by 1 base and J by 1 base, with 10 bases left in between. The CDR3 nucleotides are TGTGCCAGCAGTTTATTACCCCCAGAGAACACTGAAGCTTTCTTT. This translates into CASSLLPPENTEAFF.

This chain links TRBV19 with TRBJ1-5; 7 bases agree with TRBD1. This CDR3 is built from 14 residues. With 4 bases clipped from V and 4 bases from J, the junction kept 4 bases outside the gene matches. CDR1 is LNHDA and CDR2 is SQIVND in the germline V gene (reference sequence). The CDR3 nucleotides are TGTGCCAGTAGTACGACAGGGAATAATCAGCCCCAGCATTTT. Encoded protein: CASSTTGNNQPQHF.

CDR3 region: CASSTGASTDTQYF. The DNA for the CDR3 is TGCGCCAGCAGCACAGGGGCTAGCACAGATACGCAGTATTTT. The chain combines TRBV5-1 with TRBJ2-3; 7 bases align to TRBD1. CDR1 is SGHRS, CDR2 YFSETQ, per germline. The CDR3 has 14 amino acids. Germline trimming cut 4 bases from V and 0 bases from J; bases unmatched to any gene: 2. The full variable domain, its missing parts supplied by reference TRBV5-1 and TRBJ2-3, is KAGVTQTPRYLIKTRGQQVTLSCSPISGHRSVSWYQQTPGQGLQFLFEYFSETQRNKGNFPGRFSGRQFSNSRSEMNVSTLELGDSALYLCASSTGASTDTQYFGPGTRLTVL.

The chain has TRBV11-2 and TRBJ2-7; perhaps TRBD2 as D (6 bases). Germline V gene sequence: CDR1 SGHAT, CDR2 FQNNGV. The CDR3 loop spans 13 amino acids. Trimming left V 1 base short and J 9 bases short, with 13 bases between. CDR3 DNA: TGTGCCAGCAGCTTAGCCCGGGGGTGGGGGCAGTACTTC. Residues: CASSLARGWGQYF.

The CDR3 region is CASSQTASNEQFF. The CDR3 DNA is TGTGCCAGCAGTCAGACAGCCAGCAATGAGCAGTTCTTC. The rearrangement links TRBV11-3 to TRBJ2-1; tentatively, D is TRBD1 (5 bases). CDR1 and CDR2 (germline): SGHNT, YENEEA. The CDR3 runs to 13 residues. Trimming cost V 6 bases and J 6 bases, with 12 bases left between them.

The chain employs TRBV15 and TRBJ1-1; 7 bases line up with TRBD1. CDR3 size: 14 residues. The ends lost 5 bases at V and 3 bases at J; junction bases unmatched: 6. The germline V gene encodes CDR1 LNHNV and CDR2 YYDKDF (reference sequence). The CDR3 DNA reads TGTGCCACCAGCGGTGGGACAGAGTACACTGAAGCTTTCTTT. Translated: CATSGGTEYTEAFF.

This clone was picked up a small number of times. This chain connects TRBV30 to TRBJ1-5; the D is unclear. Trimming removed 3 bases from V and 0 bases from J, with 12 bases in between. The CDR3 is 15 residues long. Germline values: CDR1 GTSNPN, CDR2 SVGIG (reference sequence). The CDR3 bases are TGTGCCTGGAGCCCTCGGGGTTATAGCAATCAGCCCCAGCATTTT. Translated, it gives CAWSPRGYSNQPQHF.

This clone was recorded only once. This chain uses TRBV7-9 with TRBJ2-1; possible D gene TRBD1, 5 bases. CDR1 and CDR2 from the germline V gene are SEHNR and FQNEAQ (reference sequence). This CDR3 region has 14 residues. Trimming took 1 base from V and 8 from J, leaving 12 bases between them. CDR3 region: CASSLVGQGDEQFF. CDR3 sequence (DNA): TGTGCCAGCAGCTTAGTAGGCCAGGGCGATGAGCAGTTCTTC. Full variable domain (missing parts from reference TRBV7-9 and TRBJ2-1): DTGVSQNPRHKITKRGQNVTFRCDPISEHNRLYWYRQTLGQGPEFLTYFQNEAQLEKSRLLSDRFSAERPKGSFSTLEIQRTEQGDSAMYLCASSLVGQGDEQFFGPGTRLTVL.

This clone was found once. The chain recombines TRBV5-4 with TRBJ1-2, with 7 bases lining up with TRBD1. Trimming cost V 4 bases and J 5 bases; bases outside gene matches: 8. CDR1 and CDR2 from the germline V gene are SGHNT and YYREEE (reference sequence). This CDR3 comprises 14 residues. In nucleotides, the CDR3 is TGTGCCAGCAGCCCGGGACAGCGAAATTATGGCTACACCTTC. It codes for CASSPGQRNYGYTF.

The chain couples TRBV19 to TRBJ1-1; TRBD1 might be the D (6 bases). V lost 2 bases and J lost 6, with 13 bases in between. Germline values: CDR1 LNHDA, CDR2 SQIVND (reference sequence). This CDR3 is built from 14 residues. CDR3 DNA: TGTGCCAGTAGTATACAGGGGCGGTGGCCTGAAGCTTTCTTT. Protein: CASSIQGRWPEAFF. The entire variable domain, with the rest obtained from reference TRBV19 and TRBJ1-1, is as follows: DGGITQSPKYLFRKEGQNVTLSCEQNLNHDAMYWYRQDPGQGLRLIYYSQIVNDFQKGDIAEGYSVSREKKESFPLTVTSAQKNPTAFYLCASSIQGRWPEAFFGQGTRLTVV.

This clone was found a few times. The genes are TRBV3-1 (or the pseudogene TRBV3-2) and TRBJ2-2, with D perhaps matching TRBD1 (5 bases). The CDR3 totals 13 residues. CDR1 and CDR2 from the germline V gene are LGHDT and YNNKEL (reference sequence). Trimming left V 8 bases short and J 6 bases short, with 13 bases between. This chain's CDR3 is CASSDSGAGELFF. The CDR3 DNA is TGTGCCAGCTCAGACAGTGGGGCCGGGGAGCTGTTTTTT.

This chain uses TRBV30 with TRBJ2-7, with D uncertain. The CDR3 extends over 12 amino acids. V dropped 1 base and J dropped 5 bases, with 9 bases sitting between them. Germline V lookup: CDR1 GTSNPN, CDR2 SVGIG (reference sequence). The CDR3, as DNA: TGTGCCTGGAGTGCCAGTCCCCACGAGCAGTACTTC. Its translation: CAWSASPHEQYF. Together with reference TRBV30 and TRBJ2-7, the CDR3 gives the full variable domain: SQTIHQWPATLVQPVGSPLSLECTVEGTSNPNLYWYRQAAGRGLQLLFYSVGIGQISSEVPQNLSASRPQDRQFILSSKKLLLSDSGFYLCAWSASPHEQYFGPGTRLTVT.